The 24 T cell receptor beta chains listed next were all sequenced from one sample in a study of cytomegalovirus exposure and HLA in healthy donors. Primers included in the PCR were 60 Vbeta and 13 Jbeta primers. Some clones are missing from TCRdb's copy, which holds only in-frame ones; the method was immunoSEQ multiplex PCR. The top ten hold roughly 1.5% of the sample, which has under 200,000 clones, approximately 72% seen once. Specimen: PBMCs. The source of these receptors is a man in his forties or fifties in good health and CMV-seronegative.

The genes are TRBV19 and TRBJ2-6, with 7 bases aligning to TRBD1. The CDR3 has 14 amino acids. Per the germline V gene, CDR1 is LNHDA and CDR2 is SQIVND (reference sequence). The junction had 9 bases not matched to a gene; V was cut back by 4 bases and J by 12 bases. The DNA for the CDR3 is TGTGCCAGTAGTACCGGACAGGCCGCCCTCGTCCTGACTTTC. Translated: CASSTGQAALVLTF. The full variable domain, completed using reference TRBV19 and TRBJ2-6, is DGGITQSPKYLFRKEGQNVTLSCEQNLNHDAMYWYRQDPGQGLRLIYYSQIVNDFQKGDIAEGYSVSREKKESFPLTVTSAQKNPTAFYLCASSTGQAALVLTFGAGSRLTVL.

This chain links TRBV4-2 with TRBJ2-4, with 8 bases lining up with TRBD2. CDR1 LGHNA and CDR2 YNFKEQ come from the germline V gene. The CDR3 spans 17 residues. With 1 base clipped from V and 5 bases from J, the junction kept 10 bases outside the gene matches. CDR3 in amino acids: CASSQGLRGGHENIQYF. The CDR3 DNA is TGTGCCAGCAGCCAAGGACTACGGGGGGGCCATGAAAACATTCAGTACTTC.

This clone was observed a few times. This rearrangement joins TRBV19 to TRBJ1-1; D perhaps matches TRBD1 (6 bases). The CDR3 is made up of 15 amino acids. Per germline, CDR1 LNHDA and CDR2 SQIVND (reference sequence). V shed 4 bases and J shed 2 bases, with 14 bases lying between them. DNA of the CDR3: TGTGCCAGTAGTACCCAAGACAGGCTCAACACTGAAGCTTTCTTT. Translated: CASSTQDRLNTEAFF.

The genes are TRBV5-4 and TRBJ1-4, with D possibly being TRBD1 (5 bases). The germline CDR1 and CDR2 sequences are SGHNT and YYREEE (reference sequence). There are 15 residues in the CDR3. The V and J ends lost 2 bases and 3 bases respectively, with 11 bases between them. Written as DNA, the CDR3 is TGTGCCAGCAGCTTCTCAGGGTTTTCTAATGAAAAACTGTTTTTT. Residues: CASSFSGFSNEKLFF.

V is TRBV4-2 and J is TRBJ2-3; the match to TRBD2 covers 7 bases. Germline CDR1 and CDR2: LGHNA and YNFKEQ. The CDR3 spans 16 residues. With 0 bases clipped from V and 1 base from J, the junction kept 4 bases outside the gene matches. The CDR3 bases are TGTGCCAGCAGCCAAGAAGCAGCGGGACGCACAGATACGCAGTATTTT. It is translated as CASSQEAAGRTDTQYF.

The rearrangement uses TRBV15 and TRBJ2-1; TRBD2 matches 12 bases. V dropped 2 bases and J dropped 7; count of bases not matched to a gene: 15. CDR1 is LNHNV, CDR2 YYDKDF, per germline (reference sequence). The CDR3 is 19 amino acids. The CDR3 coding sequence is TGTGCCACCAGCAGAAGAGGACTAGCGGGGCCCACGTATGTGAATGAGCAGTTCTTC. The encoded protein is CATSRRGLAGPTYVNEQFF.

The V call is TRBV7-8, the J call TRBJ2-7, with TRBD1 matching over 12 bases. CDR3 length: 15 residues. Per germline, CDR1 SGHVS and CDR2 FQNEAQ. Trimming took 1 base from V and 12 from J; bases not matched to a gene: 10. The CDR3 region is CASSLDGTGGSSPYF. The CDR3 DNA is TGTGCCAGCAGCTTAGACGGGACAGGGGGCTCTTCCCCGTACTTC.

J is TRBJ1-1 and V is TRBV6-1; 8 nucleotides line up with TRBD1. Germline CDR1 and CDR2: MNHNS and SASEGT. CDR3 length: 14 residues. V was pared by 6 bases and J by 5 bases, with 8 bases of the junction left unmatched. The CDR3 DNA follows: TGTGCCAGCAGATCGGACAGGGTGGGGACTGAAGCTTTCTTT. Residues: CASRSDRVGTEAFF.

The rearrangement joins TRBV11-2 to TRBJ2-7, with 12 nucleotides matching TRBD2. Germline loops: CDR1 SGHAT, CDR2 FQNNGV. The CDR3 is 16 amino acids. The V segment lost 1 base and the J segment 2 bases; nucleotides outside the gene matches: 3. DNA of the CDR3: TGTGCCAGCAGCTTAGGCCTAGCGGGGGGGGCCTACGAGCAGTACTTC. Translation: CASSLGLAGGAYEQYF.

There are a few counts of this clone. The gene calls are TRBV5-1 and TRBJ2-5; the match to TRBD1 covers 9 bases. The tail of the sequence fits TRBJ2-7 better, so the J call may be wrong. The germline V gene encodes CDR1 SGHRS and CDR2 YFSETQ. The CDR3 spans 15 residues. For the CDR3, the DNA is TGCGCCAGCAGCTTGCCCCCGGGACAGGGCTACGAGCAGTACTTC. Translating it yields CASSLPPGQGYEQYF.

The chain uses TRBV7-8 and TRBJ1-1; D possibly corresponds to TRBD1 (6 bases). Trimming took off 1 base at V and 2 bases at J, with 14 bases between the two ends. CDR3 length: 16 amino acids. CDR1 is SGHVS and CDR2 is FQNEAQ in the germline V gene. The CDR3 here is CASSLERDRTNTEAFF. CDR3 DNA: TGTGCCAGCAGCTTAGAACGAGACAGGACTAACACTGAAGCTTTCTTT.

This rearrangement joins TRBV11-3 to TRBJ2-2; D is uncertain. Per germline, CDR1 SGHNT and CDR2 YENEEA. Trimming shortened V by 1 base and J by 5 bases, and 5 bases separated the two germline ends. The CDR3 totals 13 residues. The chain's CDR3 is CASSLVRTGELFF. The CDR3 nucleotides are TGTGCCAGCAGCTTAGTGCGGACCGGGGAGCTGTTTTTT.

This clone was found a few times. The V call is TRBV2, the J call TRBJ1-5; a possible D gene is TRBD1 (6 bases). V lost 7 bases to trimming and J lost 6 bases, with 19 bases between them. The CDR3 totals 15 residues. The germline V gene has CDR1 SNHLY and CDR2 FYNNEI. The CDR3 loop reads CASKGGSGGSQPQHF. CDR3 in DNA: TGTGCCAGCAAAGGCGGCTCGGGGGGCTCTCAGCCCCAGCATTTT.

The V call is TRBV2, the J call TRBJ2-1, with 8 bases that match TRBD1. The CDR3 length is 15 residues. Per germline, CDR1 SNHLY and CDR2 FYNNEI. Trimming took 10 bases from V and 2 from J; bases not matched to a gene: 10. Written as DNA, the CDR3 is TGTGCCATCCAAAAAGTGGGACAGGCCTACAATGAGCAGTTCTTC. Residues: CAIQKVGQAYNEQFF.

The rearrangement joins TRBV6-5 to TRBJ2-2; D gene uncertain. The CDR3 totals 14 residues. The germline gives CDR1 MNHEY, CDR2 SVGAGI. V lost 5 bases and J lost 3, with 10 bases in between. The CDR3 is CASSPLSDTGELFF. For the CDR3, the DNA is TGTGCCAGCAGTCCCTTGTCGGACACCGGGGAGCTGTTTTTT.

This CDR3 reads CASSLGQGRRYTEAFF. The CDR3, as DNA: TGTGCCAGCAGCTTAGGACAGGGGAGGAGGTACACTGAAGCTTTCTTT. This chain joins TRBV7-2 and TRBJ1-1; 8 nucleotides match TRBD1. Unmatched junction bases numbered 7, after V lost 1 base and J lost 3 bases. Germline-derived CDR1 and CDR2 are SGHTA and FQGNSA. This CDR3 has 16 amino acids. Complete variable domain (other parts from reference TRBV7-2 and TRBJ1-1): GAGVSQSPSNKVTEKGKDVELRCDPISGHTALYWYRQSLGQGLEFLIYFQGNSAPDKSGLPSDRFSAERTGGSVSTLTIQRTQQEDSAVYLCASSLGQGRRYTEAFFGQGTRLTVV.

In its sample, this clone was seen a few times. The rearrangement joins TRBV5-1 to TRBJ1-6; 7 bases line up with TRBD1. The CDR3 runs to 16 residues. With V trimmed by 4 bases and J by 6 bases, 10 bases remained unmatched. Germline CDR1 and CDR2: SGHRS and YFSETQ. Written as DNA, the CDR3 is TGCGCCAGCAGCGCGGGACAGCGATCGGCTAATTCACCCCTCCACTTT. Translated: CASSAGQRSANSPLHF.

The rearrangement uses TRBV6-6 and TRBJ2-7, with 10 positions matching TRBD1. The CDR3 is 15 residues long. Germline V gives CDR1 MNHNY, CDR2 SVGAGI (reference sequence). The V segment lost 5 bases and the J segment 3 bases; nucleotides outside the gene matches: 7. As DNA, the CDR3 is TGTGCCAGCAGTCGACAGGGGGCGTTGAACTACGAGCAGTACTTC. It yields the protein CASSRQGALNYEQYF.

The V gene is TRBV7-9, the J gene TRBJ1-2, with TRBD1 identical over 7 bases. Trimming cost V 2 bases and J 7 bases; bases outside gene matches: 7. Germline values: CDR1 SEHNR, CDR2 FQNEAQ (reference sequence). The CDR3 spans 14 residues. CDR3: CASSLQTGAGGYTF. CDR3 nucleotides: TGTGCCAGCAGCTTACAAACAGGGGCCGGTGGCTACACCTTC. The entire variable domain, with the rest obtained from reference TRBV7-9 and TRBJ1-2, is as follows: DTGVSQNPRHKITKRGQNVTFRCDPISEHNRLYWYRQTLGQGPEFLTYFQNEAQLEKSRLLSDRFSAERPKGSFSTLEIQRTEQGDSAMYLCASSLQTGAGGYTFGSGTRLTVV.

This clone was counted between two and nine times. V usage is TRBV27 and J usage is TRBJ1-2, with 12 positions matching TRBD1. This CDR3 spans 19 amino acids. The germline gives CDR1 MNHEY, CDR2 SMNVEV (reference sequence). Trimming at V came to 3 bases and at J to 4 bases, leaving 15 bases not matched to a gene. The CDR3, as DNA: TGTGCCAGCAGTTTCGCTCGGCGGGGGACAGGGGGCAGGGGCTATGGCTACACCTTC. Its protein product is CASSFARRGTGGRGYGYTF.

With regard to this clone: Other DNA variants within this sample encode the same CDR3. The chain combines TRBV18 with TRBJ2-2; 12 bases are a match to TRBD1. This CDR3 is 15 amino acids long. V trimming: 3 bases; J trimming: 5 bases; junction bases outside the gene matches: 1. The germline CDR1 and CDR2 sequences are KGHSH and LQKENI. The CDR3 DNA reads TGTGCCAGCTCACCGGGACAGGGGGCAACCGGGGAGCTGTTTTTT. This translates into CASSPGQGATGELFF.

J is TRBJ1-3 and V is TRBV7-3, with 7 bases aligning to TRBD1. Germline V CDR1 and CDR2: SGHTA, FQGTGA. J was trimmed by 4 bases and V by 5 bases; bases with no gene match: 8. This CDR3 spans 15 amino acids. Here the CDR3 reads CASSDRQGAGNTIYF. CDR3 coding DNA: TGTGCCAGCAGCGATCGACAGGGCGCGGGAAACACCATATATTTT.

V gene TRBV28 combines with J gene TRBJ2-6; TRBD1 is a possible D gene (5 bases). Germline CDR1 is MDHEN and CDR2 is SYDVKM. Deletions cut 0 bases from V and 2 bases from J, with 5 bases between. This CDR3 has 15 residues. In nucleotides, the CDR3 is TGTGCCAGCAGTTTATGGACAGCTGGGGCCAACGTCCTGACTTTC. This encodes CASSLWTAGANVLTF.

The V gene is TRBV18, the J gene TRBJ1-3, with D possibly matching TRBD1 (6 bases). This CDR3 region has 18 residues. Trimming shortened V by 1 base and J by 2 bases, and 18 bases separated the two germline ends. Germline CDR1 is KGHSH and CDR2 is LQKENI. CDR3 amino acids: CASSPRSQGFNTGNTIYF. In nucleotides, the CDR3 is TGTGCCAGCTCACCACGGTCCCAGGGGTTCAATACTGGAAACACCATATATTTT.